This section outlines one TCR beta chain sequence together with its context. The protocol was immunoSEQ multiplex PCR, while the TCRdb copy is restricted to in-frame clones and leaves out a portion. There are approximately 58,000 clones in the sample; around 87% occur only once, and 12% lies in the top ten. With V trimmed by 3 bases and J by 0 bases, 7 bases remained unmatched. Per germline, CDR1 SGDLS and CDR2 YYNGEE. CDR3 length equals 18 residues. This sample is part of a study of control samples from healthy donors and cancer patients. Sequenced material: PBMCs. The TCR comes from a woman aged 55 to 70 with lung cancer. V is TRBV9 and J is TRBJ2-2, with TRBD2 matching 11 bases. Here the CDR3 reads CASSALGSGGANTGELFF. CDR3 bases: TGTGCCAGCAGCGCCTTAGGTAGCGGGGGGGCGAACACCGGGGAGCTGTTTTTT.